The 24 T cell receptor beta chains listed next were all sequenced from one sample in a study of blood T cells in healthy people across ages. Combining a sample-barcoded 5' primer with a J-beta primer mix, a second PCR ran for about 7 to 11 cycles. TCRdb reprocessed the 5' RACE reads with MiXCR, giving one entry per CDR3 protein. Among 630,000 or so distinct CDR3 sequences listed, roughly 32% were seen once. Specimen: blood. Source of these receptors: a woman over 75 in good health.

With regard to this clonotype: At one boundary the junction diverges from the germline segment, which might be a read error. The chain couples TRBV20-1 to TRBJ2-3; D may correspond to TRBD1 or TRBD2 (5 bases each). Germline V CDR1 and CDR2: DFQATT, SNEGSKA (reference sequence). The CDR3 loop spans 14 amino acids. The CDR3 sequence is CSARTGPGTGTQYF. CDR3 nucleotides: TGCAGTGCTAGAACGGGACCGGGCACAGGTACGCAGTATTTT.

This clonotype was counted a single time. The gene calls are TRBV5-1 and TRBJ1-4; D ambiguous. Germline CDR1 is SGHRS and CDR2 is YFSETQ. Trimming removed 0 bases from V and 3 bases from J, with 12 bases in between. The CDR3 covers 16 residues. The CDR3 sequence is CASSLGPSGANEKLFF. The CDR3 nucleotides read TGCGCCAGCAGCTTGGGCCCCTCCGGGGCTAATGAAAAACTGTTTTTT.

This clonotype was seen only a few times. The chain has TRBV7-9 and TRBJ1-1; D remains ambiguous. This CDR3 has 12 amino acids. Trimming removed 6 bases at V and 3 bases at J, with 8 bases between. The germline CDR1 and CDR2 sequences are SEHNR and FQNEAQ (reference sequence). CDR3 in DNA: TGTGCCAGCAGGTGGGTGGACACTGAAGCTTTCTTT. Translation: CASRWVDTEAFF.

This clonotype was seen ten or more times. J is TRBJ2-5 and V is TRBV7-2; 9 nucleotides match TRBD2. V dropped 0 bases and J dropped 4; count of bases not matched to a gene: 6. Per the germline V gene, CDR1 is SGHTA and CDR2 is FQGNSA. The length of the CDR3 is 16 residues. The CDR3 here is CASSLAGLAQGETQYF. CDR3 sequence (DNA): TGTGCCAGCAGCTTAGCAGGACTAGCGCAGGGAGAGACCCAGTACTTC.

The chain carries TRBV28 and TRBJ2-1; the match to TRBD2 covers 12 bases. J gave up 8 bases and V 11 bases, and 7 bases lay outside the gene matches. This CDR3 comprises 13 residues. CDR1 is MDHEN and CDR2 is SYDVKM in the germline V gene. CDR3 DNA sequence: TGTGCCGTTCGGACTAGCGGGAAGGATGAGCAGTTCTTC. This codes for CAVRTSGKDEQFF. The full variable domain, in which reference TRBV28 and TRBJ2-1 provide the parts outside the CDR3, is DVKVTQSSRYLVKRTGEKVFLECVQDMDHENMFWYRQDPGLGLRLIYFSYDVKMKEKGDIPEGYSVSREKKERFSLILESASTNQTSMYLCAVRTSGKDEQFFGPGTRLTVL.

The table lists this clonotype with a few counts. Since a much larger clone is just one base distant, this may be a read error. The rearrangement uses TRBV7-2 and TRBJ2-1, with a possible D match to TRBD1 (5 bases). The end of the DNA aligns better with TRBJ2-7, so the J call may be wrong. This CDR3 is built from 16 residues. Germline V gene lookup returns CDR1 SGHTA and CDR2 FQGNSA. CDR3 protein: CASSLPRWGSYNEQYF. The CDR3 DNA sequence: TGTGCCAGCAGCCTCCCAAGGTGGGGCTCCTACAATGAGCAGTACTTC.

A remark on this clonotype: Sequence at one end of the junction differs from germline and may be a read error. V and J are TRBV5-1 and TRBJ1-4, with TRBD1 as a possible D gene (5 bases). CDR3 length: 15 residues. Germline V gene lookup returns CDR1 SGHRS and CDR2 YFSETQ. The CDR3 loop is CVSSQSRGVGEKLFF. DNA of the CDR3: TGCGTCAGCAGCCAGTCGCGAGGGGTTGGAGAAAAACTGTTTTTT.

Of note for this clonotype: This may be a read error, as it is one base from a much larger clone. This sequence joins TRBV7-2 and TRBJ2-5; 11 bases agree with TRBD2. This CDR3 contains 16 residues. V was clipped by 5 bases and J by 11 bases; unmatched bases: 16. Germline V gene data show CDR1 as SGHTA and CDR2 as FQGNSA. In DNA, the CDR3 is TGTGCCAGCAGCCTGGGGCCTAGCGGGGGGTACAATGAGCAGTACTTC. Its protein is CASSLGPSGGYNEQYF.

This clonotype occurred many times. The V gene is TRBV6-1, the J gene TRBJ2-7; D ambiguous. CDR1 and CDR2 (germline): MNHNS, SASEGT. This CDR3 comprises 14 residues. V shed 3 bases and J shed 0 bases, with 9 bases lying between them. Written as DNA, the CDR3 is TGTGCCAGCAGTGAGGCCAGCCGCTCCTACGAGCAGTACTTC. Amino acids: CASSEASRSYEQYF.

This clonotype was detected ten times or more. The chain carries TRBV5-5 and TRBJ1-6; no clear D. In germline, CDR1 is SGHKS, CDR2 YYEKEE (reference sequence). The V and J ends lost 4 bases and 7 bases respectively, with 15 bases between them. The CDR3 length is 15 residues. CDR3 sequence reads: CASSPVGGPNSPLHF. The CDR3 nucleotides read TGTGCCAGCAGCCCAGTCGGAGGTCCCAATTCACCCCTCCACTTT.

The chain carries TRBV20-1 and TRBJ2-3, with 9 bases that match TRBD2. The CDR3 is 12 residues long. The trim removed 6 bases at V and 6 bases at J, leaving 4 bases unmatched. CDR1 and CDR2 from the germline V gene are DFQATT and SNEGSKA (reference sequence). CDR3 sequence: CSAPSGGDTQYF. The CDR3 bases are TGCAGTGCCCCGAGCGGGGGGGATACGCAGTATTTT.

The chain recombines TRBV19 with TRBJ2-2, with D tentatively TRBD1 or TRBD2 (7 bases each). The CDR3 is 15 amino acids. Germline CDR1 and CDR2: LNHDA and SQIVND (reference sequence). Trimming removed 4 bases from V and 5 bases from J, with 14 bases in between. The CDR3 DNA is TGTGCCAGTAGTACCGTCAGGGGGGGAACCGGGGAGCTGTTTTTT. Translation gives CASSTVRGGTGELFF.

V is TRBV7-3 and J is TRBJ2-1; D is uncertain. This CDR3 has 13 residues. Germline CDR1 reads SGHTA; CDR2 reads FQGTGA. Trimming left V 2 bases short and J 6 bases short, with 8 bases between. CDR3 region: CASSLVGFNEQFF. Here the CDR3 DNA reads TGTGCCAGCAGCTTAGTAGGGTTCAATGAGCAGTTCTTC.

This rearrangement joins TRBV20-1 to TRBJ2-5; 9 nucleotides line up with TRBD2. The CDR3 is 18 amino acids. The germline V gene encodes CDR1 DFQATT and CDR2 SNEGSKA (reference sequence). V lost 6 bases, J lost 3 bases, and 20 bases stayed unmatched. The DNA for the CDR3 is TGCAGTGCCTTTTCCCCAGCGGGGGGTCGTATTGGGGAAGAGACCCAGTACTTC. Translating it yields CSAFSPAGGRIGEETQYF.

A note on this clonotype: A much larger clone differs by one base, so this may be a read error. The V and J genes are TRBV5-6 and TRBJ2-5; D might be TRBD1 (5 bases). V lost 4 bases, J lost 11 bases, and 27 bases lay in between. The germline CDR1 and CDR2 sequences are SGHDT and YYEEEE. The CDR3 spans 16 residues. Here the CDR3 DNA reads TGTGCCAGCAGCGCCCTGAGAAAGGGGTTCGACAATGAGCAGTACTTC. Translation gives CASSALRKGFDNEQYF. Full variable domain (rest looked up from reference TRBV5-6 and TRBJ2-5): DAGVTQSPTHLIKTRGQQVTLRCSPKSGHDTVSWYQQALGQGPQFIFQYYEEEERQRGNFPDRFSGHQFPNYSSELNVNALLLGDSALYLCASSALRKGFDNEQYFGPGTRLLVL.

About this clonotype itself: A read error may explain this, as a much larger clone is one base away. The V gene is TRBV6-6, the J gene TRBJ1-2; 7 nucleotides align to TRBD1. Germline CDR1 and CDR2: MNHNY and SVGAGI (reference sequence). The CDR3 is made up of 15 amino acids. V gave up 2 bases and J gave up 2 bases; unmatched junction bases: 5. The DNA of the CDR3 is TGTGCCAGCAGTTACGGACAGGCACTAAACTATGGCTACACCTTC. Protein sequence: CASSYGQALNYGYTF.

With respect to this clonotype: Relative to the germline gene, one junction end is altered; a read error may explain this. This chain connects TRBV2 to TRBJ1-6; D gene ambiguous. This CDR3 is built from 12 residues. Germline CDR1 and CDR2: SNHLY and FYNNEI. Here the CDR3 reads CTSCPEASPLHF. CDR3 nucleotides: TGTACCAGCTGCCCCGAGGCTTCACCCCTCCACTTT.

The chain is built from TRBV19 and TRBJ2-3; possible D gene TRBD1, 6 bases. This CDR3 region has 15 residues. Looked up from germline, CDR1 is LNHDA and CDR2 is SQIVND (reference sequence). The V gene lost 3 bases and the J gene lost 0 bases, with 10 bases spanning the gap. The CDR3 bases are TGTGCCAGTAGTATCTATCAGGGGAGCACAGATACGCAGTATTTT. Translating it yields CASSIYQGSTDTQYF.

The chain uses TRBV28 and TRBJ2-3; 14 nucleotides match TRBD2. V shed 5 bases and J 2 bases; nucleotides not matched to a gene: 6. The germline V gene encodes CDR1 MDHEN and CDR2 SYDVKM. This CDR3 has 17 residues. As DNA, the CDR3 is TGTGCCAGCAGTATCCAGACTAGCGGGAGGGACACAGATACGCAGTATTTT. Its protein product is CASSIQTSGRDTDTQYF.

This clonotype was detected ten times or more. The chain links TRBV11-3 to TRBJ2-5, with TRBD1 identical over 9 bases. CDR3 length: 16 amino acids. Germline V gene data show CDR1 as SGHNT and CDR2 as YENEEA. V was clipped by 5 bases and J by 5 bases; unmatched bases: 12. The CDR3 DNA is TGTGCCAGCAGCCAGGGACAGGGTTCCGCTGGGGAGACCCAGTACTTC. This translates into CASSQGQGSAGETQYF.

There are a few counts of this clonotype. A much bigger clone sits one base away, suggesting this may be a read error. The rearrangement joins TRBV7-3 to TRBJ2-1; possibly TRBD1 or TRBD2 for D (5 bases each). The germline CDR1 and CDR2 sequences are SGHTA and FQGTGA. The CDR3 has 13 amino acids. The CDR3, as DNA: TGTGTCAGCAGCCAGGGACCCTACAATGAGCAGTTCTTC. Amino acid sequence: CVSSQGPYNEQFF.

This clonotype occurred many times. The rearrangement uses TRBV20-1 and TRBJ2-3; 9 bases fit TRBD2. The CDR3 extends over 15 amino acids. With V trimmed by 2 bases and J by 1 base, 4 bases remained unmatched. Germline V lookup: CDR1 DFQATT, CDR2 SNEGSKA (reference sequence). This CDR3 reads CSARPPSGGTDTQYF. In DNA, the CDR3 is TGCAGTGCTAGACCCCCTAGCGGGGGCACAGATACGCAGTATTTT.

The V and J genes are TRBV7-9 and TRBJ2-7; 7 bases agree with TRBD1. CDR3 length equals 16 residues. Germline CDR1 SEHNR, CDR2 FQNEAQ (reference sequence). Trimming cost V 6 bases and J 3 bases; bases outside gene matches: 14. The CDR3 nucleotides are TGTGCCAGCAGTTCCCCCTCCTTGGACAGGCTCTACGAGCAGTACTTC. It codes for CASSSPSLDRLYEQYF.

The chain has TRBV20-1 and TRBJ2-2; D gene unclear. V was pared by 6 bases and J by 4 bases, with 12 bases between. The V gene's germline CDR1 is DFQATT and CDR2 SNEGSKA (reference sequence). The CDR3 spans 13 residues. CDR3 DNA: TGCAGTGCGCCGACCGTACTCACCGGGGAGCTGTTTTTT. Its translation: CSAPTVLTGELFF.